These T cell receptor beta chains were read from a single sample in a study of cytomegalovirus exposure and HLA in healthy donors. Sequenced by immunoSEQ multiplex PCR; TCRdb stores in-frame clones only, minus some. This table holds approximately 160,000 clones, roughly 72% found once. The specimen was PBMCs. The receptors derive from a man between 40 and 49 years old in good health and CMV-seronegative. The conserved cysteine and the conserved F or W are not part of the CDR3 here.

V: TRBV7-6
J: TRBJ2-7
CDR3: ASSLAGGPGEQY

V: TRBV7-2
J: TRBJ1-6
CDR3: ASSYGTIGSPLH

V: TRBV5-1
J: TRBJ2-2
CDR3: ASSLEGAGVNTGELF

V: TRBV9
J: TRBJ2-5
CDR3: ASSVAGGGEETQY

V: TRBV6-1
J: TRBJ2-1
CDR3: ASSEISGGYRNEQF

V: TRBV2
J: TRBJ2-7
CDR3: ASGGQIYEQY

V: TRBV5-1
J: TRBJ1-1
CDR3: ASRLDRMNTEAF

V: TRBV10-2
J: TRBJ2-5
CDR3: ASSGGNPQETQY

V: TRBV10-3
J: TRBJ2-3
CDR3: AISWTGVTDTQY

V: TRBV6-5
J: TRBJ1-2
CDR3: ASSAGTGGGYT

V: TRBV30
J: TRBJ1-2
CDR3: AWSALKAGASDYT

V: TRBV2
J: TRBJ2-3
CDR3: ASEWWGIGTVTDTQY

V: TRBV5-6
J: -
CDR3: ASSLRVQVGNEQY

V: TRBV2
J: TRBJ2-4
CDR3: ASSIFTGPGNSQY

V: TRBV27
J: TRBJ2-5
CDR3: ASRLSGYQETQY

V: TRBV9
J: TRBJ1-1
CDR3: ASSPGERMNTEAF

V: TRBV12-5
J: TRBJ1-2
CDR3: ASGLVTRGGIYGYT

V: TRBV6-1
J: TRBJ1-1
CDR3: ASRDLGQGNTEAF

V: TRBV19
J: TRBJ1-2
CDR3: ASTNRGVYT

V: TRBV9
J: TRBJ2-2
CDR3: ASSRQANTGELF